Following are 29 T cell receptor beta chains from one sample sequenced in a study of T-cell reconstitution after alpha-beta-depleted transplantation in children. Library preparation (for TCRbeta) was performed with unique molecular identifiers. Using its own MiXCR run on the PCR reads, TCRdb lists one record per CDR3 protein. The table has approximately 980,000 distinct CDR3 sequences, 25% to 30% seen once. The material was PBMCs, mostly from graft donor cells, obtained 360 days after TCRalphabeta/CD19-depleted stem cell transplant. These receptors originate from a boy younger than two who had a stem cell transplant for SCID, so the T cells may come from the graft donor.

The chain joins TRBV18 to TRBJ1-1; perhaps TRBD1 as D (5 bases). CDR1 and CDR2 from the germline V gene are KGHSH and LQKENI. V was cut by 6 bases and J by 3 bases, with 26 bases left in between. The CDR3 totals 18 residues. The CDR3 here is CASSTRPARGTSDTEAFF. As DNA, the CDR3 is TGTGCCAGCTCCACCCGGCCCGCGCGCGGGACCTCGGACACTGAAGCTTTCTTT.

This clonotype came up once. The genes are TRBV10-3 and TRBJ2-5; 12 bases align to TRBD1. Germline V gene sequence: CDR1 ENHRY, CDR2 SYGVKD. The CDR3 is made up of 16 amino acids. V shed 6 bases, J shed 5 bases, and the junction held 10 bases outside the gene matches. In DNA form, the CDR3 reads TGTGCCATCAGATACGGACCGGGACAGGGGGCTGAGACCCAGTACTTC. The encoded protein is CAIRYGPGQGAETQYF.

The genes are TRBV3-1 and TRBJ2-3, with D unresolved. V shed 3 bases and J shed 2 bases, with 12 bases lying between them. Germline CDR1 reads LGHDT; CDR2 reads YNNKEL (reference sequence). CDR3 length: 15 amino acids. CDR3 DNA sequence: TGTGCCAGCAGCCAGTCCGTTTCTGACACAGATACGCAGTATTTT. This encodes CASSQSVSDTDTQYF.

This clonotype was counted ten times or more. As DNA, the CDR3 is TGTGCCAGCAGTTGGGGAGGGAGACCTTCTAATGAAAAACTGTTTTTT. Residues: CASSWGGRPSNEKLFF. The chain employs TRBV12-3 or TRBV12-4 and TRBJ1-4; no firm D call. The CDR3 runs 16 residues. The germline V and J ends were trimmed by 4 bases and 3 bases, with 15 bases remaining between them.

This clonotype occurred many times. The chain employs TRBV5-6 and TRBJ2-1; no clear D gene. This CDR3 has 14 amino acids. V shed 0 bases and J shed 9 bases, with 13 bases lying between them. CDR1 SGHDT and CDR2 YYEEEE come from the germline V gene. The CDR3 protein is CASSLAAVPREQFF. The CDR3 nucleotides read TGTGCCAGCAGCTTGGCGGCAGTCCCCCGTGAGCAGTTCTTC.

The chain recombines TRBV5-1 with TRBJ2-5, with D unresolved. V was pared by 0 bases and J by 5 bases, with 11 bases between. The CDR3 covers 14 residues. Germline V gene data show CDR1 as SGHRS and CDR2 as YFSETQ. The CDR3 protein is CASSLGGVFETQYF. As DNA, the CDR3 is TGCGCCAGCAGCTTGGGAGGAGTCTTCGAGACCCAGTACTTC.

This chain joins TRBV4-1 and TRBJ2-1; tentative D call: TRBD2 (5 bases). The germline V gene has CDR1 MGHRA and CDR2 YSYEKL. V gave up 0 bases and J gave up 4 bases, with 10 bases separating them. The CDR3 sequence is 15 residues long. CDR3 region: CASSQDSSGYNEQFF. The CDR3 region has the DNA TGCGCCAGCAGCCAAGATTCCAGCGGATACAATGAGCAGTTCTTC.

This chain connects TRBV27 to TRBJ2-1; D unclear. The CDR3 runs to 12 residues. V lost 2 bases and J 10 bases, leaving 9 bases between the germline ends. Per the germline V gene, CDR1 is MNHEY and CDR2 is SMNVEV (reference sequence). CDR3 bases: TGTGCCAGCAGTTTAGGAAGGGCCGAGCAGTTCTTC. Protein product: CASSLGRAEQFF.

This clonotype has a handful of counts. V is TRBV4-3 and J is TRBJ2-7; no clear D gene. Germline V gene lookup returns CDR1 LGHNA and CDR2 YSLEER. The CDR3 extends over 15 amino acids. Trimming pared 0 bases from V and 3 bases from J, leaving 12 bases between. The CDR3 DNA reads as TGCGCCAGCAGCCAAGAGCCGGACCCCTACTACGAGCAGTACTTC. This sequence encodes CASSQEPDPYYEQYF.

The chain recombines TRBV12-3 or TRBV12-4 with TRBJ1-1; D is uncertain. The CDR3 spans 15 residues. V dropped 6 bases and J dropped 1 base, with 15 bases sitting between them. CDR3 nucleotides: TGTGCCAGCAGCCGACGGACCTCCGGGAACACTGAAGCTTTCTTT. Amino acids: CASSRRTSGNTEAFF.

This clonotype was found a few times. V is TRBV2 and J is TRBJ2-1, with 7 bases identical to TRBD2. V gave up 5 bases and J gave up 4 bases; unmatched junction bases: 5. The CDR3 covers 14 residues. Germline V gives CDR1 SNHLY, CDR2 FYNNEI. As DNA, the CDR3 is TGTGCCAGCAGTCGACTAGCTAGATACAATGAGCAGTTCTTC. The encoded protein is CASSRLARYNEQFF.

A single count supports this clonotype. The chain joins TRBV2 to TRBJ2-7, with 10 nucleotides matching TRBD1. Germline V gene sequence: CDR1 SNHLY, CDR2 FYNNEI. The CDR3 is 15 residues long. The trim removed 6 bases at V and 2 bases at J, leaving 7 bases unmatched. CDR3 sequence reads: CASRRTGGLAYEQYF. CDR3 coding DNA: TGTGCCAGCAGGAGGACAGGGGGTTTAGCCTACGAGCAGTACTTC. Variable domain in full (rest from reference TRBV2 and TRBJ2-7): EPEVTQTPSHQVTQMGQEVILRCVPISNHLYFYWYRQILGQKVEFLVSFYNNEISEKSEIFDDQFSVERPDGSNFTLKIRSTKLEDSAMYFCASRRTGGLAYEQYFGPGTRLTVT.

This clonotype was found a few times. This rearrangement joins TRBV7-2 to TRBJ2-1; the match to TRBD2 covers 12 bases. Germline loops: CDR1 SGHTA, CDR2 FQGNSA. The J segment lost 2 bases and the V segment lost 5 bases, leaving 7 bases of the junction unmatched. This CDR3 has 17 residues. CDR3 nucleotides: TGTGCCAGCAGCCTGCTAGCGGGGGGGAACCCCTACAATGAGCAGTTCTTC. It is translated as CASSLLAGGNPYNEQFF.

The chain recombines TRBV4-2 with TRBJ2-3; D gene unclear. CDR3 length: 15 amino acids. Germline CDR1 reads LGHNA; CDR2 reads YNFKEQ. V was pared by 0 bases and J by 3 bases, with 10 bases between. CDR3 loop: CASSQEPVVTDTQYF. The CDR3 bases are TGTGCCAGCAGCCAAGAGCCGGTGGTAACAGATACGCAGTATTTT.

The gene calls are TRBV4-1 and TRBJ2-5, with D unresolved. The CDR3 covers 15 residues. Trimming stripped 0 bases from V and 4 bases from J, with 12 bases between. Germline V lookup: CDR1 MGHRA, CDR2 YSYEKL. CDR3 region: CASSQDSRFGETQYF. In DNA, the CDR3 is TGCGCCAGCAGCCAAGATTCGCGCTTCGGAGAGACCCAGTACTTC.

The chain is built from TRBV12-3 or TRBV12-4 and TRBJ2-2; D not resolved. CDR3 length equals 13 residues. The germline V and J ends were trimmed by 3 bases and 4 bases, with 6 bases remaining between them. CDR3 residues: CASSLGTTGELFF. CDR3 DNA: TGTGCCAGCAGTTTGGGTACCACCGGGGAGCTGTTTTTT.

There are many counts of this clonotype. The chain is built from TRBV12-3 or TRBV12-4 and TRBJ1-1, with unresolved D. V lost 6 bases and J lost 0, with 8 bases in between. This CDR3 spans 13 amino acids. Written as DNA, the CDR3 is TGTGCCAGCAGCTTACTCATGAACACTGAAGCTTTCTTT. Its protein is CASSLLMNTEAFF.

There are a few counts of this clonotype. The chain has TRBV6-1 and TRBJ2-1; TRBD1 matches 10 bases. CDR3 length: 15 residues. Losses at the gene ends were 6 bases for V and 7 bases for J; bases not matched to a gene: 9. Germline V gene sequence: CDR1 MNHNS, CDR2 SASEGT. The CDR3 DNA is TGTGCCAGCAGACCCGGGACAGGGGTGTTTAATGAGCAGTTCTTC. Protein: CASRPGTGVFNEQFF.

The chain employs TRBV12-3 or TRBV12-4 and TRBJ2-2; TRBD1 aligns across 9 bases. The CDR3 is made up of 14 amino acids. J was trimmed by 6 bases and V by 7 bases; bases with no gene match: 6. CDR3 DNA sequence: TGTGCCAGCACCAGGGACAGGGTCCCCGGGGAGCTGTTTTTT. Translating gives CASTRDRVPGELFF.

This chain joins TRBV3-1 and TRBJ2-1, with TRBD1 as a possible D gene (5 bases). In germline, CDR1 is LGHDT, CDR2 YNNKEL (reference sequence). V lost 1 base and J lost 8, with 15 bases in between. The CDR3 spans 15 residues. In DNA form, the CDR3 reads TGTGCCAGCAGCCAAGTAGGAGCAGGGAAGGATGAGCAGTTCTTC. Translating gives CASSQVGAGKDEQFF.

This clonotype turned up a few times. V and J are TRBV9 and TRBJ2-3; 9 positions agree with TRBD1. The CDR3 is made up of 16 amino acids. V was clipped by 4 bases and J by 2 bases; unmatched bases: 8. Germline-derived CDR1 and CDR2 are SGDLS and YYNGEE. The CDR3 nucleotides read TGTGCCAGCAGCCCGACAGGGGGGGCGGCCACAGATACGCAGTATTTT. Its protein is CASSPTGGAATDTQYF.

This clonotype occurred a few times. The V and J genes are TRBV29-1 and TRBJ2-1, with 9 bases fitting TRBD2. Trimming removed 5 bases from V and 8 bases from J; junction bases left unmatched: 10. CDR1 SQVTM and CDR2 ANQGSEA come from the germline V gene. The CDR3 has 14 residues. In nucleotides, the CDR3 is TGCAGCGTTTCGTGGCGGGGGGGCTTCTATGAGCAGTTCTTC. This translates into CSVSWRGGFYEQFF.

J is TRBJ1-1 and V is TRBV25-1; D may be TRBD1 (6 bases). The CDR3 runs to 17 residues. Trimming took 7 bases from V and 2 from J, leaving 23 bases between them. Per germline, CDR1 MGHDK and CDR2 SYGVNS. CDR3 in DNA: TGTGCCAGCACCAAGGAACAGGGTTGGGGTGGAAACACTGAAGCTTTCTTT. This translates into CASTKEQGWGGNTEAFF. Full variable domain (remainder filled in from reference TRBV25-1 and TRBJ1-1): EADIYQTPRYLVIGTGKKITLECSQTMGHDKMYWYQQDPGMELHLIHYSYGVNSTEKGDLSSESTVSRIRTEHFPLTLESARPSHTSQYLCASTKEQGWGGNTEAFFGQGTRLTVV.

The J gene is TRBJ1-2, the V gene TRBV10-3; unclear D gene. The CDR3 has 15 amino acids. The germline V and J ends were trimmed by 0 bases and 2 bases, with 10 bases remaining between them. Looked up from germline, CDR1 is ENHRY and CDR2 is SYGVKD. Written as DNA, the CDR3 is TGTGCCATCAGTGAGTCGTCGGCAGCGAACTATGGCTACACCTTC. Protein sequence: CAISESSAANYGYTF.

The rearrangement uses TRBV7-8 and TRBJ2-5; D tentatively reads TRBD1 or TRBD2 (5 bases each). Trimming cost V 5 bases and J 3 bases, with 19 bases left between them. The CDR3 runs 16 residues. Germline V CDR1 and CDR2: SGHVS, FQNEAQ. In DNA form, the CDR3 reads TGTGCCAGCAGCCGTTCCGTTTTGGGGGTTGAAGAGACCCAGTACTTC. It codes for CASSRSVLGVEETQYF.

The gene calls are TRBV5-1 and TRBJ2-7; D might be TRBD1 (7 bases). The CDR3 consists of 14 residues. Trimming pared 5 bases from V and 7 bases from J, leaving 19 bases between. Germline values: CDR1 SGHRS, CDR2 YFSETQ. CDR3 protein: CASSPGGQGREQYF. The CDR3 DNA reads as TGCGCCAGCAGTCCAGGGGGGCAAGGGCGGGAGCAGTACTTC. The entire variable domain, with the rest obtained from reference TRBV5-1 and TRBJ2-7, is as follows: KAGVTQTPRYLIKTRGQQVTLSCSPISGHRSVSWYQQTPGQGLQFLFEYFSETQRNKGNFPGRFSGRQFSNSRSEMNVSTLELGDSALYLCASSPGGQGREQYFGPGTRLTVT.

This clonotype has ten or more counts. The gene calls are TRBV11-2 and TRBJ2-7; D is undetermined. V lost 6 bases and J lost 3, with 12 bases in between. This CDR3 has 13 amino acids. CDR1 SGHAT and CDR2 FQNNGV come from the germline V gene. The CDR3 region is CASRTTAIYEQYF. The CDR3 nucleotides are TGTGCCAGCAGAACCACGGCGATCTACGAGCAGTACTTC.

Only a few counts were recorded for this clonotype. V gene TRBV3-1 combines with J gene TRBJ2-2; the match to TRBD1 covers 8 bases. The CDR3 is made up of 15 amino acids. CDR1 is LGHDT and CDR2 is YNNKEL in the germline V gene (reference sequence). Germline trimming cut 3 bases from V and 8 bases from J; bases unmatched to any gene: 8. Written as DNA, the CDR3 is TGTGCCAGCAGCCAGTCTGAGACAGGGGTAGGGGAGCTGTTTTTT. As protein: CASSQSETGVGELFF.

This clonotype turned up a few times. The rearrangement uses TRBV10-3 and TRBJ2-2; 9 nucleotides align to TRBD2. Looked up from germline, CDR1 is ENHRY and CDR2 is SYGVKD. J lost 0 bases, V lost 2 bases, and 4 bases had no gene match. This CDR3 comprises 17 residues. The CDR3 coding sequence is TGTGCCATCAGTGAGAAGAGCGGGGGGTCGAACACCGGGGAGCTGTTTTTT. Amino acid sequence: CAISEKSGGSNTGELFF.